Reported below is one TCR beta chain. This specimen belongs to a study of blood T cell repertoires in COVID-19. Trimming left V 9 bases short and J 4 bases short, with 17 bases between. In germline, CDR1 is SGHRS, CDR2 YFSETQ. This CDR3 has 13 residues. Authors' methods: The authors estimated nucleated cell counts from reference gene primer amplification. Assay: immunoSEQ multiplex PCR; the TCRdb copy retains only in-frame clones and omits some. That table supplies the V and J calls and clone size; D and trimming were determined from the DNA. The sample shows more than 250,000 clones, about four fifths of them seen only once.

The sequence was collected from a man in his forties who had been exposed to COVID-19. The V gene is TRBV5-1, the J gene TRBJ2-7; TRBD2 is a possible D gene (6 bases). Sequencing used PBMCs or T cells enriched from blood (not recorded which). CDR3 in amino acids: CATRRGPEYEQYF. CDR3 coding DNA: TGCGCCACCCGGCGGGGCCCTGAGTACGAGCAGTACTTC.